These 22 T cell receptor beta chains originate from one sample sequenced in a study of prognosis after radiotherapy for stage I lung cancer. Amplification of the TCR beta CDR3 (from genomic DNA) was done by two-round multiplex PCR. Every TRBV and TRBJ gene had its own specific primer in first-round PCR. Each CDR3 protein is one row after TCRdb ran MiXCR on the multiplex PCR reads. The sample holds approximately 16,000 distinct CDR3 sequences, around a third seen once. This material consisted of PBMCs, taken before or after stereotactic body radiation therapy (not recorded which). These receptors all stem from a donor aged 50 or older with non-small cell lung cancer.

The chain couples TRBV2 to TRBJ1-4; D is possibly TRBD1 (6 bases). This CDR3 region has 13 residues. V was cut by 8 bases and J by 6 bases, with 13 bases left in between. Germline CDR1 reads SNHLY; CDR2 reads FYNNEI. CDR3 in DNA: TGTGCCAGCGAAGACAGGAGGGATGAAAAACTGTTTTTT. Its translation: CASEDRRDEKLFF.

The CDR3 sequence is CANRETGLPLHF. The CDR3 DNA reads as TGTGCCAACAGAGAGACAGGTCTCCCCCTCCACTTT. The chain recombines TRBV19 with TRBJ1-6, with D maybe TRBD1 (6 bases). CDR3 size: 12 residues. V lost 10 bases and J 13 bases, leaving 17 bases between the germline ends. From germline, CDR1 is LNHDA and CDR2 SQIVND (reference sequence).

This clonotype was seen once. A much larger clone lies a single base off, so this may be a read error. V and J are TRBV29-1 and TRBJ2-5; TRBD2 matches at 10 bases. The junction had 15 bases not matched to a gene; V was cut back by 7 bases and J by 4 bases. This CDR3 spans 16 amino acids. Germline V gives CDR1 SQVTM, CDR2 ANQGSEA. The CDR3 nucleotides read TGCAGCGGCATACTAGCGGGGAGCCGGTTTGTAGAGACCCAGTACTTC. Translating it yields CSGILAGSRFVETQYF.

This clonotype occurred many times. The chain recombines TRBV6-1 with TRBJ1-2; 8 nucleotides agree with TRBD1. V trimming: 0 bases; J trimming: 6 bases; junction bases outside the gene matches: 6. In germline, CDR1 is MNHNS, CDR2 SASEGT. CDR3 length: 15 amino acids. DNA of the CDR3: TGTGCCAGCAGTGAAGCAAGGGGACAGGTGGATGGCTACACCTTC. Translating gives CASSEARGQVDGYTF.

This clonotype ranks as medium-sized. CDR3 sequence (DNA): TGTGCCAGCAGCTTGGAGACAGATACGCAGTATTTT. Residues: CASSLETDTQYF. The genes are TRBV7-9 and TRBJ2-3; D uncertain. From germline, CDR1 is SEHNR and CDR2 FQNEAQ (reference sequence). There are 12 residues in the CDR3. V lost 3 bases, J lost 3 bases, and 4 bases lay in between.

The table lists this clonotype with many counts. The chain links TRBV7-9 to TRBJ2-7; D is unresolved. V lost 1 base and J 6 bases, leaving 19 bases between the germline ends. CDR3 length equals 16 residues. Germline V gives CDR1 SEHNR, CDR2 FQNEAQ (reference sequence). CDR3 DNA sequence: TGTGCCAGCAGCTTAGTGGTTGGGCGCGATAGGATCGAGCAGTACTTC. Residues: CASSLVVGRDRIEQYF.

This clonotype was seen at least ten times. The chain couples TRBV20-1 to TRBJ2-1; TRBD2 matches at 12 bases. The CDR3 spans 18 residues. V lost 6 bases and J lost 5; bases outside the gene matches: 17. CDR1 and CDR2 from the germline V gene are DFQATT and SNEGSKA (reference sequence). CDR3 region: CSALEAGTSGRWDNEQFF. In DNA form, the CDR3 reads TGCAGTGCCCTCGAGGCTGGGACTAGCGGGCGCTGGGACAATGAGCAGTTCTTC.

This clonotype was observed many times. J is TRBJ2-7 and V is TRBV28, with 11 bases matching TRBD1. This CDR3 contains 15 residues. Losses at the gene ends were 7 bases for V and 4 bases for J; bases not matched to a gene: 9. CDR1 and CDR2 (germline): MDHEN, SYDVKM. The CDR3 here is CASTTGGTGGYEQYF. In nucleotides, the CDR3 is TGTGCCAGCACCACCGGAGGGACAGGGGGTTACGAGCAGTACTTC.

This clonotype showed up many times. The J gene is TRBJ2-3, the V gene TRBV7-2; D ambiguous. Germline assignment: CDR1 SGHTA and CDR2 FQGNSA. The CDR3 is 13 amino acids. V was cut by 2 bases and J by 7 bases, with 10 bases left in between. The CDR3 reads CASSLPHRNTQYF. CDR3 nucleotides: TGTGCCAGCAGCTTACCGCATCGGAATACGCAGTATTTT.

This clonotype was seen repeatedly, ten times or more. The chain links TRBV9 to TRBJ2-7; 14 bases align to TRBD2. The V segment lost 4 bases and the J segment 3 bases; nucleotides outside the gene matches: 3. The germline gives CDR1 SGDLS, CDR2 YYNGEE. This CDR3 spans 15 amino acids. CDR3 in amino acids: CASSFGTSGSYEQYF. CDR3 nucleotides: TGTGCCAGCAGCTTCGGGACTAGCGGGAGCTACGAGCAGTACTTC.

The sample holds many counts of this clonotype. The CDR3 protein is CASSQDLVGDYGYTF. The DNA for the CDR3 is TGTGCCAGCAGCCAAGATCTTGTAGGGGACTATGGCTACACCTTC. The rearrangement joins TRBV3-1 to TRBJ1-2; D may be TRBD1 (5 bases). The CDR3 has 15 residues. CDR1 and CDR2 (germline): LGHDT, YNNKEL (reference sequence). V dropped 0 bases and J dropped 3 bases, with 11 bases sitting between them.

As regards this clonotype: This likely came from a read error, as a far larger clone is one base away. This rearrangement joins TRBV9 to TRBJ2-1, with TRBD2 as a possible D gene (6 bases). The CDR3 has 15 amino acids. In germline, CDR1 is SGDLS, CDR2 YYNGEE. The V gene lost 0 bases and the J gene lost 6 bases, with 13 bases spanning the gap. CDR3 in amino acids: CASSVGGERVNEQFF. In nucleotides, the CDR3 is TGTGCCAGCAGCGTAGGCGGGGAGCGGGTCAATGAGCAGTTCTTC. Full variable domain (rest looked up from reference TRBV9 and TRBJ2-1): DSGVTQTPKHLITATGQRVTLRCSPRSGDLSVYWYQQSLDQGLQFLIQYYNGEERAKGNILERFSAQQFPDLHSELNLSSLELGDSALYFCASSVGGERVNEQFFGPGTRLTVL.

About this clonotype itself: A read error may produce the germline difference seen at one junction end. The V and J genes are TRBV12-3 or TRBV12-4 and TRBJ2-7; no firm D call. This CDR3 contains 11 residues. DNA for the CDR3: TGTGCCAGCAGTCCCCACTACGATCAGTACTTC. This translates into CASSPHYDQYF.

This clonotype counts as medium-sized. The chain uses TRBV20-1 and TRBJ2-3; TRBD2 matches 13 bases. The CDR3 totals 15 residues. With V trimmed by 6 bases and J by 4 bases, 7 bases remained unmatched. In germline, CDR1 is DFQATT, CDR2 SNEGSKA (reference sequence). CDR3 amino acids: CSATGTSGIADTQYF. In nucleotides, the CDR3 is TGCAGTGCAACTGGGACTAGCGGGATTGCAGATACGCAGTATTTT.

This clonotype was counted many times. This chain links TRBV28 with TRBJ1-5, with 7 bases lining up with TRBD1. Losses at the gene ends were 7 bases for V and 6 bases for J; bases not matched to a gene: 15. The CDR3 is 16 amino acids. CDR1 and CDR2 from the germline V gene are MDHEN and SYDVKM. The CDR3 sequence: CASTTTGFQGGQPQHF. For the CDR3, the DNA is TGTGCCAGCACCACGACAGGGTTCCAAGGCGGTCAGCCCCAGCATTTT.

This clonotype has a count of ten or more. The CDR3 sequence is CASSGMGGYTF. In DNA form, the CDR3 reads TGTGCCAGCAGCGGAATGGGTGGCTACACCTTC. The chain combines TRBV6-5 with TRBJ1-2; D gene unclear. Germline V gene sequence: CDR1 MNHEY, CDR2 SVGAGI. The CDR3 has 11 amino acids. Trimming stripped 6 bases from V and 7 bases from J, with 9 bases between.

Points on this clonotype: An end of the junction differs from the germline gene, which may be a read error. The chain combines TRBV6-1 with TRBJ1-5; tentatively, D is TRBD1 (5 bases). CDR1 and CDR2 (germline): MNHNS, SASEGT. This CDR3 has 14 residues. In nucleotides, the CDR3 is TGTGCCAGCAGGGCGAAAGGGGTCAATAAGCCCCAGCATTTT. Protein product: CASRAKGVNKPQHF.

This clonotype was observed many times. V usage is TRBV20-1 and J usage is TRBJ2-7; TRBD2 matches at 10 bases. Germline V gene lookup returns CDR1 DFQATT and CDR2 SNEGSKA (reference sequence). After removal of 3 bases from V and 7 bases from J, the junction contained 12 bases not matched to a gene. The CDR3 has 15 residues. CDR3 nucleotides: TGCAGTGCTAGGTCAAGCGGGAGGGAGTCGGGGGAGCAGTACTTC. Its protein product is CSARSSGRESGEQYF.

This clonotype is medium-sized by share. The rearrangement joins TRBV6-1 to TRBJ1-6, with D tentatively TRBD1 (6 bases). Trimming pared 5 bases from V and 10 bases from J, leaving 18 bases between. There are 15 residues in the CDR3. CDR1 MNHNS and CDR2 SASEGT come from the germline V gene. CDR3 coding DNA: TGTGCCAGCAGTACGTCCGGGGGCAGTGGGTCACCCCTCCACTTT. Its translation: CASSTSGGSGSPLHF.

Ten or more counts support this clonotype. The chain joins TRBV6-2 or TRBV6-3 to TRBJ2-2; 13 bases agree with TRBD2. Trimming at V came to 6 bases and at J to 7 bases, leaving 11 bases not matched to a gene. Germline V gene data show CDR1 as MNHEY and CDR2 as SVGEGT. The CDR3 is made up of 17 amino acids. CDR3 sequence (DNA): TGTGCCAGCAGCCGAGGACTAGCGGGAGATGTTGGCGGGGAGCTGTTTTTT. As protein: CASSRGLAGDVGGELFF.

This clonotype showed up many times. The V gene is TRBV27, the J gene TRBJ2-1, with D unresolved. Germline V gene sequence: CDR1 MNHEY, CDR2 SMNVEV (reference sequence). This CDR3 has 15 amino acids. V was pared by 2 bases and J by 5 bases, with 13 bases between. The CDR3 DNA follows: TGTGCCAGCAGTTTAATCAGCGTCTTCAACAATGAGCAGTTCTTC. The encoded protein is CASSLISVFNNEQFF.

This clonotype was seen repeatedly, ten times or more. The chain links TRBV3-1 to TRBJ2-5; TRBD2 matches at 13 bases. V was pared by 5 bases and J by 4 bases, with 7 bases of the junction left unmatched. This CDR3 region has 16 residues. Per the germline V gene, CDR1 is LGHDT and CDR2 is YNNKEL (reference sequence). The CDR3 here is CASSYGLAGVVETQYF. CDR3 coding DNA: TGTGCCAGCAGCTACGGACTAGCGGGAGTGGTAGAGACCCAGTACTTC.